Listed below are T cell receptor beta chains from one sample, sequenced in a study of CD8 T cells in ankylosing spondylitis. TCRdb ran MiXCR on the 5' RACE reads and lists one entry per CDR3 protein. The sample lists 150,000 to 200,000 distinct CDR3 sequences, 25% to 35% occurring once. Sequenced input: synovial fluid, either unsorted or a sorted T cell fraction (not recorded which). The receptors shown here come from a male donor with ankylosing spondylitis. The CDR3 runs from the conserved cysteine through the conserved F or W. D genes are given only for firm matches. Not all rows give a size; the values are once, few, many and, for expanded clones, a class.

many	TRBJ2-7	TRBV28	14	TRBD2	CASSPSGTLYEQYF	TGTGCCAGCAGTCCTAGCGGGACACTCTACGAGCAGTACTTC
few	TRBJ1-6	TRBV7-4	19	TRBD1	CASSLKGQAPYVPNSPLHF	TGTGCCAGCAGCTTAAAAGGACAGGCCCCCTATGTCCCTAATTCACCCCTCCACTTT
.	TRBJ1-1	TRBV10-3	16	TRBD1	CAISDPTGAGNTEAFF	TGTGCCATCAGTGACCCGACAGGGGCCGGCAACACTGAAGCTTTCTTT
.	TRBJ2-3	TRBV5-1	14	.	CASRLDHSTDTQYF	TGCGCCAGCAGATTGGATCATAGCACAGATACGCAGTATTTT
.	TRBJ2-7	TRBV7-3	14	TRBD2	CASSLKGGAYEQYF	TGTGCCAGCAGCTTAAAGGGAGGGGCCTACGAGCAGTACTTC
.	TRBJ2-3	TRBV7-2	15	.	CASREGSRVRDTQYF	TGTGCCAGCAGGGAGGGGAGCAGGGTGAGAGATACGCAGTATTTT
.	TRBJ2-7	TRBV5-5	16	TRBD2	CASSPGLALLSYEQYF	TGTGCCAGCAGCCCCGGACTAGCCTTACTCTCCTACGAGCAGTACTTC
.	TRBJ2-3	TRBV6-4	16	TRBD2	CASSDSTSGGADTQYF	TGTGCCAGCAGTGACTCGACTAGCGGGGGGGCCGATACGCAGTATTTT
.	TRBJ2-3	TRBV2	15	.	CASRQLGGGTDTQYF	TGTGCCAGCAGACAACTGGGAGGCGGGACAGATACGCAGTATTTT
.	TRBJ2-5	TRBV29-1	13	.	CSFPGRGRETQYF	TGCAGCTTCCCCGGTCGGGGGCGGGAGACCCAGTACTTC
few	TRBJ1-5	TRBV7-2	15	TRBD1	CASSYQTGNLQPQHF	TGTGCCAGCAGCTATCAGACAGGGAACCTTCAGCCCCAGCATTTT
.	TRBJ1-2	TRBV2	13	.	CASSAARVNGYTF	TGTGCCAGCAGCGCGGCCAGGGTCAATGGCTACACCTTC
.	TRBJ2-5	TRBV2	15	.	CASSGRVSGRKTQYF	TGTGCCAGCAGTGGAAGGGTCTCCGGGAGAAAGACCCAGTACTTC
few	TRBJ2-4	TRBV12-3/TRBV12-4	13	.	CASSLWDKNIQYF	TGTGCCAGCAGCCTATGGGACAAAAACATTCAGTACTTC
.	TRBJ2-1	TRBV12-3/TRBV12-4	15	.	CASSLAGQGNNEQFF	TGTGCCAGCAGTTTAGCGGGGCAGGGGAACAATGAGCAGTTCTTC
few	TRBJ1-5	TRBV15	12	.	CATSRPRQPQHF	TGTGCCACCAGCCGCCCGCGGCAGCCCCAGCATTTT
many	TRBJ1-1	TRBV29-1	10	.	CSSQKTEAFF	TGCAGCTCCCAGAAGACTGAAGCTTTCTTT
few	TRBJ1-1	TRBV12-3/TRBV12-4	16	TRBD1	CASSPGTGGKRAEAFF	TGTGCCAGCAGTCCCGGGACAGGGGGGAAGAGGGCTGAAGCTTTCTTT
.	TRBJ1-2	TRBV2	15	.	CASSWDTGANYGYTF	TGTGCCAGCAGTTGGGACACTGGTGCGAACTATGGCTACACCTTC
few	TRBJ2-3	TRBV10-3	14	.	CAISERADTDTQYF	TGTGCCATCAGTGAGCGGGCAGACACAGATACGCAGTATTTT
.	TRBJ2-3	TRBV10-3	14	.	CAINQRMGTDTQYF	TGTGCCATCAACCAGCGTATGGGCACAGATACGCAGTATTTT
.	TRBJ2-1	TRBV13	13	.	CASSTRIRNEQFF	TGTGCCAGCAGTACCAGAATCAGGAATGAGCAGTTCTTC
few	TRBJ1-5	TRBV12-3/TRBV12-4	14	TRBD1	CASSPDRFNQPQHF	TGTGCCAGCAGTCCGGACAGGTTCAATCAGCCCCAGCATTTT
.	TRBJ1-5	TRBV6-1	16	TRBD1	CASSLTQGQSNQPQHF	TGTGCCAGCAGTCTCACGCAGGGACAGAGCAATCAGCCCCAGCATTTT
.	TRBJ2-5	TRBV7-2	13	.	CASSLVLPSGPMF	TGTGCCAGCAGCTTAGTATTGCCGAGCGGCCCAATGTTC
.	TRBJ2-7	TRBV7-3	17	TRBD1	CASSLEGSGQGIGEQYF	TGTGCCAGCAGCTTAGAAGGGTCGGGACAGGGAATTGGCGAGCAGTACTTC
many	TRBJ1-3	TRBV7-9	17	TRBD1	CASSLVTPGTDRNTIYF	TGTGCCAGCAGCTTAGTTACCCCCGGGACAGACAGAAACACCATATATTTT
few	TRBJ1-6	TRBV2	14	.	CASRRGAGNSPLHF	TGTGCCAGCAGGAGGGGGGCGGGTAATTCACCCCTCCACTTT
.	TRBJ2-5	TRBV5-1	13	.	CASSLLERETQYF	TGCGCCAGCAGCTTGTTGGAGCGGGAGACCCAGTACTTC
.	TRBJ1-1	TRBV7-6	13	.	CASSRGQNTEAFF	TGTGCCAGCAGCCGAGGACAGAACACTGAAGCTTTCTTT
few	TRBJ1-3	TRBV7-9	12	.	CASSLERNTIYF	TGTGCCAGCAGCTTAGAAAGAAACACCATATATTTT
.	TRBJ1-5	TRBV18	14	.	CASSQGQGTQPQHF	TGTGCCAGCTCACAAGGTCAGGGTACTCAGCCCCAGCATTTT
once	TRBJ2-3	TRBV6-5	18	.	CASSYSRADGTSTDTQYF	TGTGCCAGCAGTTACTCGAGGGCGGACGGAACTAGCACAGATACGCAGTATTTT
.	TRBJ2-7	TRBV20-1	16	TRBD2	CSANPGTSGTGYEQYF	TGCAGTGCTAACCCCGGGACTAGCGGGACTGGCTACGAGCAGTACTTC
many	TRBJ2-3	TRBV20-1	16	.	CSARTPTGTRTDTQYF	TGCAGTGCTAGGACCCCGACAGGGACTCGCACAGATACGCAGTATTTT
.	TRBJ2-1	TRBV4-1	18	TRBD2	CASSPLTYVGGAGNEQFF	TGCGCCAGCAGCCCCTTAACCTACGTCGGGGGGGCGGGCAATGAGCAGTTCTTC
.	TRBJ1-1	TRBV5-1	13	.	CASSLTVGTEAFF	TGCGCCAGCAGCTTGACGGTGGGCACTGAAGCTTTCTTT
medium-sized	TRBJ2-5	TRBV20-1	11	.	CSAIREETQYF	TGCAGTGCTATCAGGGAAGAGACCCAGTACTTC
.	TRBJ2-3	TRBV29-1	11	.	CSVLHPDTQYF	TGCAGCGTTCTCCACCCAGATACGCAGTATTTT
few	TRBJ2-3	TRBV27	15	.	CASSKAGTKEDTQYF	TGTGCCAGCAGCAAAGCTGGGACGAAAGAGGATACGCAGTATTTT
.	TRBJ2-2	TRBV5-1	18	.	CASSLAPLGATSTGELFF	TGCGCCAGCAGCTTGGCTCCCCTCGGCGCAACGAGCACCGGGGAGCTGTTTTTT
.	TRBJ2-1	TRBV5-1	15	TRBD2	CASRRGLADYNEQFF	TGCGCCAGCCGCCGTGGGCTAGCGGACTACAATGAGCAGTTCTTC